The rows below give T cell receptor beta chains drawn from one sample of a study of chemoradiotherapy in HPV16-positive cancers. This table comes from immunoSEQ multiplex PCR, and its TCRdb copy is limited to in-frame clones, with some not included. Among around 25,000 clones listed, roughly 92% were seen once. Material: blood, obtained from a patient who underwent chemoradiotherapy. The receptor set was obtained from a human donor with HPV-associated anogenital cancer. The conserved cysteine and the conserved F or W are not part of the CDR3 here.

CDR3aa | j_gene | v_gene
ASDRAGNTIY | TRBJ1-3 | TRBV30
ASSSRQGAKETQY | TRBJ2-5 | TRBV7-2
ASTPGTSGGPTYEQY | TRBJ2-7 | TRBV2
ASSPGQNPPEQY | TRBJ2-7 | TRBV5-4
ASSLVARVGNQPQH | TRBJ1-5 | TRBV7-8
ASSLSGANVLT | TRBJ2-6 | TRBV10-2
ASSVDGAGQETQY | TRBJ2-5 | TRBV9
ASSLGEVTDTQY | TRBJ2-3 | TRBV5-1
SASGNNEQF | TRBJ2-1 | TRBV20-1
ASSPIQGNTEAF | TRBJ1-1 | TRBV7-9
ASSLFSWESNYGYT | TRBJ1-2 | TRBV7-2
ARNLSPSNQPQH | TRBJ1-5 | TRBV19
ASSVAEVAGGQYNEQF | TRBJ2-1 | TRBV9
ASREIGQGWTEAF | TRBJ1-1 | TRBV6-1
ASSQEGGKLF | TRBJ1-4 | TRBV4-2
ASSPDRLRGDLF | TRBJ2-7 | TRBV5-4
ASSPQGTGGVEQY | TRBJ2-7 | TRBV18